The rows below give T cell receptor beta chains drawn from one sample of a study of neurological immune-mediated disorders. TCRdb redid the calling of the 5' RACE reads with MiXCR, one entry per CDR3 protein. The sample has about 60,000 distinct CDR3 sequences; roughly 9.8% are singletons. Sequencing input: PBMCs. The receptors derive from a young man in good health. Each CDR3 is given with its conserved first and last residue. A D gene is named only where the DNA matches it firmly. For some rows the clone size is stated as once, few or many, or as a class when expanded; others skip it.

>many|TRBJ2-7|TRBD1|TRBV28
TGTGCCAGCAGTCCGGGACAGGGAGGTTACGAGCAGTACTTC
CASSPGQGGYEQYF
>many|TRBJ2-7|NA|TRBV7-2
TGTGCCAGCAGCCCAAGCGCCGGTGGGGTTGCCTACGAGCAGTACTTC
CASSPSAGGVAYEQYF
>many|TRBJ1-5|NA|TRBV5-5
TGTGCCAGCAGCTCTGACAGGAAGGGGCAGCCCCAGCATTTT
CASSSDRKGQPQHF
>many|TRBJ1-2|TRBD1|TRBV5-1
TGCGCCAGCAACCCTTCCGGGACAGGGGATGGCTACACCTTC
CASNPSGTGDGYTF
>many|TRBJ2-7|NA|TRBV11-2
TGTGCCAGCAGCTGGGACATCCACGAGCAGTACTTC
CASSWDIHEQYF
>NA|TRBJ2-5|NA|TRBV7-7
TGTGCCAACAGCCCCTCTAGAGACGGGACCCAGTACTTC
CANSPSRDGTQYF
>many|TRBJ1-2|NA|TRBV5-1
TGCGCCAGCAGCTTGGAAGGCCAGAACTATGGCTACACCTTC
CASSLEGQNYGYTF
>few|TRBJ2-6|NA|TRBV11-2
TGTGCCAGCAGCTTAAACGGGGGCGTGTACGGGGCCAACGTCCTGACTTTC
CASSLNGGVYGANVLTF
>many|TRBJ2-7|TRBD2|TRBV29-1
TGCAGCGCTGGACTAGCGGGTTACGAGCAGTACTTC
CSAGLAGYEQYF
>NA|TRBJ1-4|TRBD1|TRBV20-1
TGCAGTGCTAGAGAAACAGGGGAGGACGAAAAACTGTTTTTT
CSARETGEDEKLFF
>many|TRBJ2-2|NA|TRBV20-1
TGCAGTGCTTTCGGACCAATCCGGGGCGGGGAGCTGTTTTTT
CSAFGPIRGGELFF
>many|TRBJ2-2|TRBD2|TRBV5-1
TGCGCCAGCAGCCACCCTAGCGGGAGCAGTATCGGGGAGCTGTTTTTT
CASSHPSGSSIGELFF
>many|TRBJ2-2|TRBD2|TRBV6-1
TGTGCCAGCAGTACAAGCGGGAGGTGGACCGGGGAGCTGTTTTTT
CASSTSGRWTGELFF